The rows below give T cell receptor beta chains drawn from one sample of a study of blood T cell repertoires in COVID-19. Assay: immunoSEQ multiplex PCR; the TCRdb copy retains only in-frame clones and omits some. The table has about 240,000 clones, around 83% seen once. The sample consisted of peripheral blood. Every receptor here comes from a woman between 18 and 29 years old with acute or convalescent COVID-19. Both conserved end residues are part of each CDR3. Each record gives: D gene, V gene, clone size, J gene, CDR3 DNA, CDR3 protein. The D gene is left open where the match is weak. A clone size is listed for some rows: how often the clone was seen (once, few, many), or a class if it is expanded.

>-|TRBV7-9|-|TRBJ1-1
TGTGCCAGCGGCGGGGCTCCTAACTTT
CASGGAPNF
>-|TRBV28|-|TRBJ2-2
TGTGCCAGCATGGTCCTCGACTCCGGGGAGCTGTTTTTT
CASMVLDSGELFF
>TRBD1|TRBV28|-|TRBJ1-2
TGTGCCAGCAGTTCCTGGGACAGTAACTATGGCTACACCTTC
CASSSWDSNYGYTF
>-|TRBV6-2/TRBV6-3|few|TRBJ2-1
TGTGCCAGCAGTTACTCGCCGGGAGTGGTCAATGAGCAGTTCTTC
CASSYSPGVVNEQFF
>-|TRBV19|-|TRBJ1-5
TGTGCCAGTAGTCGACAGAACGGTCGTGGTCAGCCCCAGCATTTT
CASSRQNGRGQPQHF
>-|TRBV20-1|once|TRBJ2-1
TGCAGTGCTAAGCTTAATGAGCAGTTCTTC
CSAKLNEQFF
>TRBD1|TRBV19|-|TRBJ1-2
TGTGCCAGTAGTACCGGGACAGTATTACAGACCTTC
CASSTGTVLQTF
>-|TRBV13|many|TRBJ2-7
TGTGCCAGCAGCCCCCTAGTTCCCTACGAGCAGTACTTC
CASSPLVPYEQYF
>TRBD2|TRBV7-2|-|TRBJ2-5
TGTGCCAGCAGCTTAGTGGCTAGCGGGAAGGAGACCCAGTACTTC
CASSLVASGKETQYF
>-|TRBV29-1|-|TRBJ1-2
TGCAGCTGTTCGCCGGACCCTCGAGGGGAGGGTTATGGCTACACCTTC
CSCSPDPRGEGYGYTF
>TRBD1|TRBV5-8|-|TRBJ1-1
TGTGCCAGCAGCTGGGGGACAGGGAACACTGAAGCTTTCTTT
CASSWGTGNTEAFF
>TRBD2|TRBV7-2|-|TRBJ2-1
TGTGCCAGCAGCTTATTGGTTTGGGGACCAACGGGGGGCAATGAGCAGTTCTTC
CASSLLVWGPTGGNEQFF
>-|TRBV2|-|TRBJ1-4
TGTGCCAGCCAACAGGGTGCTGAAAAACTGTTTTTT
CASQQGAEKLFF
>-|TRBV19|-|TRBJ2-1
TGTGCCAGCACAGACACCTACAATGAGCAGTTCTTC
CASTDTYNEQFF
>-|TRBV28|-|TRBJ2-4
TGTGCCGCTAGACCTGGGGGCCCCAAAAACATTCAGTACTTC
CAARPGGPKNIQYF
>TRBD1|TRBV19|-|TRBJ2-7
TGTGCCAGTAGTATGTCCGGGACAGGGGTATACGGAGACGAGCAGTACTTC
CASSMSGTGVYGDEQYF
>TRBD1|TRBV28|-|TRBJ2-3
TGTGCCAGCAGTTTAGGGACAGGGGTTAAGTATTTT
CASSLGTGVKYF
>TRBD1|TRBV5-6|-|TRBJ1-1
TGTGCCAGCAGCCTGACCGGGACAGGGTATTTCGCTGAAGCTTTCTTT
CASSLTGTGYFAEAFF
>TRBD1|TRBV6-5|few|TRBJ1-2
TGTGCCAGCAGTCCGACCCGGACAGGGCCTTATGGCTACACCTTC
CASSPTRTGPYGYTF